The clone carrying this TCR beta chain was seen more than once but under ten times. Its antigen remains unidentified. Trimming took off 6 bases at V and 0 bases at J, with 10 bases between the two ends. This CDR3 region has 14 residues. Germline V gene lookup returns CDR1 SNHLY and CDR2 FYNNEI. It was with 60 Vbeta and 13 Jbeta primers that the PCR ran. The method was immunoSEQ multiplex PCR; TCRdb's version includes in-frame clones alone and lacks a portion of them. The top ten hold 1.5% of the sample, which has about 200,000 clones, more than 65% seen once. The source of the sample is a study of cytomegalovirus exposure and HLA in healthy donors. Nominally healthy donors provided the samples, though records likely missed some immune exposures. Notes on the study in general: Later work showed greater clonal expansion in HLA-associated TCR beta chains than in equally common others.

The chain combines TRBV2 with TRBJ2-3; a weak D match, TRBD1 (5 bases). Sequenced material: PBMCs. This clonotype originated in a girl aged 10 to 17 in good health and CMV-seropositive. The CDR3 DNA sequence: TGTGCCAGCAGAAGACAGAAAAGCACAGATACGCAGTATTTT. This translates into CASRRQKSTDTQYF.